This TCR beta chain was obtained from a study of T cells in Graves' hyperthyroidism and ophthalmopathy. The V segment lost 6 bases and the J segment 6 bases; nucleotides outside the gene matches: 7. This CDR3 has 14 amino acids. The germline V gene encodes CDR1 MDHEN and CDR2 SYDVKM. What was amplified from RNA transcripts were TCR beta CDR3 regions. In the first-round RT-PCR of the TCR CDR3, the HTBI primer set was used. TCRdb reprocessed the multiplex PCR reads with MiXCR, giving one entry per CDR3 protein. The table lists around 300,000 distinct CDR3 sequences, about an eighth of them singletons. This clonotype was recorded at least ten times.

J is TRBJ1-5 and V is TRBV28; 8 positions match TRBD1. The sample was blood. The receptor's source is a woman aged 40 to 50 with Graves' ophthalmopathy. The CDR3 is CASRQGVNRQPQHF. CDR3 nucleotides: TGTGCCAGCAGACAGGGGGTTAATCGTCAGCCCCAGCATTTT.